Listed below are T cell receptor beta chains from one sample, sequenced in a study of PD-1 blockade in classical Hodgkin lymphoma. This table comes from immunoSEQ multiplex PCR, and its TCRdb copy is limited to in-frame clones, with some not included. The data show fewer than 35,000 clones, about 88% seen once. Sequenced input: CD4+ T cells from blood. The receptors stem from a human donor with classical Hodgkin lymphoma. Both conserved end residues are part of each CDR3. The order of the fields is clone size, J gene, V gene, D gene, CDR3 protein, CDR3 DNA. D genes are given only for firm matches. The size of a clone is reported for some rows only, either as once, few or many, or as a class for expanded clones.

-,TRBJ2-1,TRBV9,TRBD2,CASSVGGLAGAYNEQFF,TGTGCCAGCAGCGTAGGGGGGCTAGCGGGGGCCTACAATGAGCAGTTCTTC
-,TRBJ1-2,TRBV28,TRBD1,CASNWDRGIGYTF,TGTGCCAGCAATTGGGACAGGGGTATTGGCTACACCTTC
-,TRBJ1-3,TRBV7-8,-,CASSRPLGTGNTIYF,TGTGCCAGCAGCCGACCCCTGGGGACCGGAAACACCATATATTTT
-,TRBJ2-7,TRBV5-1,-,CASSLASSGTYEQYF,TGCGCCAGCAGCTTGGCGAGTAGCGGCACCTACGAGCAGTACTTC
-,TRBJ2-3,TRBV5-6,TRBD2,CASSFSGRAQKYF,TGTGCCAGCAGCTTTAGCGGGAGGGCCCAAAAGTATTTT
-,TRBJ1-2,TRBV28,-,CASSPEAGAAPDYGYTF,TGTGCCAGCAGTCCCGAGGCAGGGGCCGCCCCAGACTATGGCTACACCTTC
-,TRBJ2-1,TRBV27,-,CASRIDSDNEQFF,TGTGCCAGCAGGATTGACTCGGACAATGAGCAGTTCTTC
-,TRBJ1-4,TRBV7-3,-,CASSLEPNEKLFF,TGTGCCAGCAGCTTAGAACCTAATGAAAAACTGTTTTTT
-,TRBJ2-5,TRBV18,-,CASSPRAGALETQYF,TGTGCCAGCTCACCACGGGCAGGGGCTCTGGAGACCCAGTACTTC
-,TRBJ1-1,TRBV5-1,TRBD1,CASSLGGTGFSSGAEAFF,TGCGCCAGCAGCTTGGGAGGGACAGGGTTTTCATCGGGGGCTGAAGCTTTCTTT
once,TRBJ2-1,TRBV7-8,TRBD1,CASSSKRDRGLLEQFF,TGTGCCAGCAGCAGCAAACGGGACAGGGGGTTACTTGAGCAGTTCTTC
-,TRBJ1-1,TRBV5-1,TRBD1,CASSFDRGVAEAFF,TGCGCCAGCAGCTTCGACAGGGGGGTAGCTGAAGCTTTCTTT
-,TRBJ1-2,TRBV9,TRBD1,CASSPGGTDGDYGYTF,TGTGCCAGCAGCCCTGGAGGGACAGATGGAGACTATGGCTACACCTTC
-,TRBJ2-1,TRBV9,TRBD1,CASSAPGQNWWAVEQFF,TGTGCCAGCAGCGCCCCGGGACAGAACTGGTGGGCCGTTGAGCAGTTCTTC
-,TRBJ1-2,TRBV2,-,CASSLEGSGNGYTF,TGTGCCAGCAGTTTAGAGGGTTCGGGTAATGGCTACACCTTC
-,TRBJ2-2,TRBV28,-,CASSLTLPGELFF,TGTGCCAGCAGTTTAACCCTACCCGGGGAGCTGTTTTTT
-,TRBJ2-2,TRBV10-3,TRBD2,CAISGAGGRLNTGELFF,TGTGCCATCTCGGGAGCGGGAGGAAGATTGAACACCGGGGAGCTGTTTTTT
-,TRBJ1-5,TRBV19,TRBD1,CASSISGQGAGQPQHF,TGTGCCAGTAGTATTTCTGGACAGGGGGCCGGTCAGCCCCAGCATTTT
-,TRBJ1-3,TRBV5-5,-,CASSWGDTSSGNTIYF,TGTGCCAGCAGCTGGGGGGACACCAGCTCTGGAAACACCATATATTTT
-,TRBJ2-4,TRBV5-1,-,CASTQDLAKNIQYF,TGCGCCAGCACCCAGGACCTAGCCAAAAACATTCAGTACTTC
-,TRBJ2-7,TRBV19,-,CASSIRAGRYEQYF,TGTGCCAGTAGTATAAGAGCCGGGCGCTACGAGCAGTACTTC
-,TRBJ1-1,TRBV11-2,-,CASSLVRGWDTEAFF,TGTGCCAGCAGCTTAGTCCGGGGATGGGACACTGAAGCTTTCTTT
-,TRBJ2-2,TRBV6-1,TRBD2,CASSDGGRPWTGELFF,TGTGCCAGCAGTGATGGCGGGAGGCCATGGACCGGGGAGCTGTTTTTT
-,TRBJ2-7,TRBV7-6,-,CASTSGGKREQYF,TGTGCCAGCACCTCTGGAGGGAAACGTGAGCAGTACTTC
-,TRBJ1-1,TRBV27,-,CASSPTGHRGHTEAFF,TGTGCCAGCAGTCCTACGGGACACCGAGGGCACACTGAAGCTTTCTTT
-,TRBJ2-3,TRBV27,-,CASTLRGSDTQYF,TGTGCCAGCACCCTTCGGGGGTCAGATACGCAGTATTTT
-,TRBJ2-4,TRBV11-1,-,CASSSGYYTGIQYF,TGTGCCAGCAGCTCGGGCTATTATACGGGCATTCAGTACTTC
-,TRBJ2-1,TRBV19,TRBD1,CASREGAGYNEQFF,TGTGCCAGTAGAGAGGGGGCTGGATACAATGAGCAGTTCTTC
few,TRBJ1-4,TRBV6-5,-,CASSYSRGEKLFF,TGTGCCAGCAGTTACTCGAGGGGAGAGAAACTGTTTTTT
-,TRBJ1-5,TRBV30,TRBD1,CAWSVQGGPVGPQHF,TGTGCCTGGAGTGTACAGGGGGGGCCCGTCGGGCCCCAGCATTTT
few,TRBJ2-5,TRBV6-1,TRBD1,CASSLNRGETQYF,TGTGCCAGCAGTTTAAACAGGGGAGAGACCCAGTACTTC
-,TRBJ2-1,TRBV7-3,-,CASSLRVASYNEQFF,TGTGCCAGCAGCTTACGCGTGGCCTCCTACAATGAGCAGTTCTTC
-,TRBJ2-1,TRBV6-1,TRBD1,CASSEKYRGLSYNEQFF,TGTGCCAGCAGTGAGAAATACAGGGGCCTTTCCTACAATGAGCAGTTCTTC
-,TRBJ2-5,TRBV27,TRBD2,CASSPPGGEQYF,TGTGCCAGCAGTCCGCCGGGGGGTGAGCAGTACTTC
-,TRBJ2-5,TRBV15,-,CATSRAYTETQYF,TGTGCCACCAGCAGAGCCTATACAGAGACCCAGTACTTC
-,TRBJ2-1,TRBV19,-,CASSIDARGFSYNEQFF,TGTGCCAGTAGTATAGATGCACGGGGTTTCTCCTACAATGAGCAGTTCTTC
-,TRBJ2-2,TRBV4-2,TRBD2,CASSQVPGLAGTGELFF,TGTGCCAGCAGCCAAGTCCCAGGGCTAGCGGGCACCGGGGAGCTGTTTTTT
-,TRBJ1-1,TRBV10-3,-,CAISERHGRVRNTEAFF,TGTGCCATCAGTGAGCGGCACGGGAGGGTCCGAAACACTGAAGCTTTCTTT
-,TRBJ1-1,TRBV18,-,CASSPGAQGGTEAFF,TGTGCCAGCTCCCCTGGGGCCCAAGGGGGCACTGAAGCTTTCTTT
-,TRBJ1-4,TRBV29-1,TRBD1,CSADGTGEGEKLFF,TGCAGCGCCGACGGGACAGGGGAAGGTGAAAAACTGTTTTTT
-,TRBJ2-5,TRBV5-1,-,CASSPGTLQPETQYF,TGCGCCAGCAGCCCGGGGACCCTGCAACCGGAGACCCAGTACTTC
-,TRBJ1-1,TRBV10-2,TRBD1,CASISDRTNTEAFF,TGCGCCAGCATTTCGGACAGGACGAACACTGAAGCTTTCTTT
-,TRBJ1-2,TRBV28,TRBD1,CASSTGTGVPYGYTF,TGTGCCAGCAGTACCGGGACAGGGGTACCCTATGGCTACACCTTC
few,TRBJ2-1,TRBV6-5,TRBD2,CASSPLAGGANEQFF,TGTGCCAGCAGCCCTCTAGCGGGAGGCGCCAATGAGCAGTTCTTC
-,TRBJ1-1,TRBV5-5,-,CASSLVWEGEAFF,TGTGCCAGCAGCTTGGTCTGGGAGGGGGAAGCTTTCTTT
-,TRBJ2-7,TRBV7-2,TRBD2,CASSFVAGGDYEQYF,TGTGCCAGCAGTTTCGTAGCGGGAGGGGACTACGAGCAGTACTTC
few,TRBJ2-5,TRBV6-1,TRBD2,CASSETSGSWETQYF,TGTGCCAGCAGTGAAACTAGCGGGAGTTGGGAGACCCAGTACTTC
-,TRBJ2-1,TRBV5-1,TRBD2,CASSSAAGGYNEQFF,TGCGCCAGCAGCTCTGCAGCGGGAGGTTACAATGAGCAGTTCTTC
-,TRBJ2-1,TRBV7-2,-,CASSFQTDPSAGQFF,TGTGCCAGCAGCTTTCAAACGGACCCCTCAGCAGGGCAGTTCTTC
-,TRBJ1-3,TRBV7-6,-,CASSWEVRDTIYF,TGTGCCAGCAGCTGGGAGGTCCGTGACACCATATATTTT
-,TRBJ1-1,TRBV18,-,CASSSANHRNTEAFF,TGTGCCAGCTCATCGGCGAACCATCGGAACACTGAAGCTTTCTTT
-,TRBJ2-5,TRBV5-1,-,CASSLVGGFETQYF,TGCGCCAGCAGCTTGGTGGGCGGGTTTGAGACCCAGTACTTC
-,TRBJ2-3,TRBV5-1,-,CASSLGLVVADTQYF,TGCGCCAGCAGCTTGGGGCTAGTAGTCGCAGATACGCAGTATTTT
-,TRBJ2-3,TRBV12-5,TRBD2,CASGSPTSGRAGDTQYF,TGTGCTAGTGGTTCTCCGACTAGCGGGAGGGCCGGAGATACGCAGTATTTT
few,TRBJ1-1,TRBV10-3,-,CAISAVDSSRYEAFF,TGTGCCATCAGTGCCGTGGACAGTTCAAGGTATGAAGCTTTCTTT